This T cell receptor (beta chain) was recorded in a study of tumor-infiltrating lymphocytes in primary liver carcinoma (dated by TCRdb to 2016 to 2017). At the level of the whole study: Hepatocellular carcinoma (four) or combined HCC and intrahepatic cholangiocarcinoma (one) was present in the five patients, who were three men and two women aged 30 to 69 years. High reproducibility was observed for the technical replicate repertoires, with mean shared-clone rates approximately 0.9 and correlation coefficients above 0.95. The five patients had tumors staged T1-T3 N0M0, with maximum diameters ranging from roughly 4 to 10 cm. To link TCRbeta repertoire diversity with the local molecular phenotype, the approximately 27 tumor region samples were profiled using Agilent mRNA microarrays. Across five regions of each liver tumor, along with adjacent normal tissue and blood, the study brought together TCRbeta repertoire sequencing, expression microarrays and whole-exome sequencing. A total of roughly 35 specimens from 5 patients went through TCRbeta repertoire sequencing, namely 25 tumor regions, 5 adjacent noncancerous liver tissues and 5 peripheral blood samples. Samples yielded roughly 3.65 to 7.5 million productive TCRbeta reads; read depth did not differ significantly between tissue types. The investigation overall reported the following: Because the samples were bulk and unsorted, CD4+ and CD8+ T cell repertoires could not be compared. Only the TCR beta chain was sequenced, which likely underestimates true repertoire diversity because unpaired alpha chains were not captured. Just about 7.5-25% of top clones turned up in all five regions of a tumor, which suggests spatial heterogeneity among tumor-infiltrating T cells. Compared with blood, tumors had a significantly larger share of the repertoire taken up by the top 250 clones (p = 0.039). Consistent with antigen-driven expansion, pairs of tumor regions showed higher repertoire overlap (mean about 36%) than either tumor-adjacent pairs (around 17%) or tumor-blood pairs (around 14%). With just a handful of patients in the study, the authors point out that the findings should be validated in a larger study.

Using a constant-region primer and ProtoScript II reverse transcriptase, TCRbeta-specific cDNA was reverse-transcribed from about 0.45 ug total RNA. Three nested multiplex PCR rounds, following a slightly modified ARM-PCR procedure, were used to build the TCRbeta libraries. Each of the first two PCR rounds ran for around 11 cycles using multiplex TRBV1-TRBV30 forward primers together with a Cbeta reverse primer. A final 25-cycle PCR with Deep VentR polymerase added sample barcodes and Illumina adapters. Before sequencing, amplicons of 200-500 bp were gel-purified using a QIAquick gel extraction kit. TCRbeta amplicons were sequenced on an Illumina HiSeq 2500 with 250-bp paired-end reads. The study's processing was this. Reads were quality-trimmed with Trimmomatic v0.33, and paired reads were merged with FLASH v1.2.11 to recover full CDR3 sequences. MiGEC v1.2.1b assigned V, D and J germline segments to the rearranged TCRbeta sequences. Clonotype statistics, along with Shannon-Wiener diversity indices, were calculated using VDJtools v1.0.0. Except for diversity analysis, only each sample's 250 most abundant clonotypes were used in subsequent analyses to reduce sampling bias. TCRdb reprocessing: public reads trimmed at Q25 with fastp, clones called with MiXCR, in-frame beta chains kept. For every CDR3 protein sequence, its rows merge into one entry that carries the most common genes and DNA. TCRdb's processing, not the authors', yielded these V and J calls. The sample table records around 60,000 distinct CDR3 sequences; about two thirds of these occur just once. The leading ten clones occupy roughly 40% of the sample.

Total RNA and DNA were co-extracted without cell sorting from about 19-30 mg of bulk tissue using the AllPrep DNA/RNA mini kit. Surgical resection was performed in China between late 2015 and early 2016 on about 5 patients with histopathologically diagnosed primary liver carcinoma. At the time of sampling, the patients had chronic HBV infection and had not received any treatment. Five spatially separated regions were sampled per tumor: superior, inferior, left-lateral and right-lateral poles, plus the tumor centre. Histology showed that every tumor sample contained more than 75% viable tumor cells. Fresh tumor and adjacent tissue pieces were bisected, with one half stored in RNAlater at -80 degrees C and the other half sent for histology. According to the germline V gene, CDR1 reads SGHRS and CDR2 reads YFSETQ. Its CDR3 holds 15 amino acids, cysteine through phenylalanine. Left in the record is the CDR3 DNA by itself, 45 bases read in frame from the first base.

On this clonotype itself: This clone's antigen is unknown. Base qualities are missing; no much larger clone stands one base away.

Recombination linked TRBV5-1 to TRBJ2-2; TRBD2 matches 8 bases in the middle. The sequence was collected from a man in his forties or fifties with primary liver carcinoma and hepatitis B virus infection. The sequencing sample was made of liver tumor tissue from sampling region 4. Interpreted using the paper, the cell subset or site label stands for: tumor region T4, right-lateral pole. The CDR3 region: CISSLTAGETGELFF. The nucleotides are TGCATCAGCAGCTTGACAGCGGGAGAAACCGGGGAGCTGTTTTTT.